The following is a T cell receptor (beta chain) sequence with its context. This entry belongs to a study of shared T cell receptors in the human thymus. Unmatched junction bases numbered 9, after V lost 6 bases and J lost 4 bases. The CDR3 covers 14 residues. Looked up from germline, CDR1 is SNHLY and CDR2 is FYNNEI. Only in-frame clones appear in the TCRdb table, and some are missing; sequencing was by immunoSEQ multiplex PCR. This sample has more than 550,000 clones, with approximately 83% found just once. Another study also made use of these data, one on human thymus T cells. That report adds: Serving as donors were healthy Finnish infants, each of whom was having open corrective surgery for congenital heart defects. Resections removed during corrective heart surgery provided the thymus tissue used. Gene usage for V and J segments appeared biased in thymic and blood repertoires. Highly overlapping thymic repertoires among unrelated individuals were reported in related research.

The chain has TRBV2 and TRBJ2-7; 7 bases line up with TRBD2. Sample: thymocytes. The clonotype originates from a girl under two years old with a congenital heart defect. For the CDR3, the DNA is TGTGCCAGCAGAAGTCTAGCGGATAAATACGAGCAGTACTTC. As protein: CASRSLADKYEQYF.